These 27 T cell receptor beta chains were sequenced from one sample in a study of blood T cell repertoires in COVID-19. Libraries were prepared by immunoSEQ multiplex PCR; TCRdb keeps only in-frame clonotypes and omits some of them. The data hold 100,000 or so clones, with around 85% observed a single time. Material: peripheral blood. The receptors stem from a woman aged 70-85 years with active or convalescent COVID-19.

CDR3 sequence reads: CASRGGLLSRYEQYF. The CDR3, as DNA: TGTGCCAGCAGGGGGGGACTTTTAAGTAGATACGAGCAGTACTTC. V and J are TRBV28 and TRBJ2-7; TRBD2 might be the D (6 bases). CDR3 length equals 15 residues. CDR1 and CDR2 from the germline V gene are MDHEN and SYDVKM. V shed 6 bases and J shed 4 bases, with 19 bases lying between them.

The J gene is TRBJ1-2, the V gene TRBV29-1; D gene ambiguous. V lost 6 bases to trimming and J lost 2 bases, with 7 bases between them. CDR1 and CDR2 from the germline V gene are SQVTM and ANQGSEA. CDR3 length: 11 amino acids. CDR3 region: CSVDINYGYTF. The CDR3 region has the DNA TGCAGCGTCGACATCAACTATGGCTACACCTTC.

This chain joins TRBV7-9 and TRBJ1-4, with 9 bases that match TRBD1. The germline V gene has CDR1 SEHNR and CDR2 FQNEAQ (reference sequence). The CDR3 length is 16 residues. J was trimmed by 4 bases and V by 6 bases; bases with no gene match: 9. The CDR3 protein is CASSFGQGSLNEKLFF. The CDR3 nucleotides are TGTGCCAGCAGTTTCGGACAGGGGTCTCTTAATGAAAAACTGTTTTTT.

V usage is TRBV15 and J usage is TRBJ1-5; 7 bases line up with TRBD1. Germline V gene data show CDR1 as LNHNV and CDR2 as YYDKDF (reference sequence). V lost 5 bases and J lost 7; bases outside the gene matches: 14. The CDR3 runs 16 residues. In DNA, the CDR3 is TGTGCCACCAGCGCCCAGCATACAGGGGACCGCCAGCCCCAGCATTTT. Protein: CATSAQHTGDRQPQHF. Variable domain in full (rest from reference TRBV15 and TRBJ1-5): DAMVIQNPRYQVTQFGKPVTLSCSQTLNHNVMYWYQQKSSQAPKLLFHYYDKDFNNEADTPDNFQSRRPNTSFCFLDIRSPGLGDTAMYLCATSAQHTGDRQPQHFGDGTRLSIL.

The count of this clone is one. The V and J genes are TRBV18 and TRBJ2-4, with 7 positions matching TRBD1. Germline V gene sequence: CDR1 KGHSH, CDR2 LQKENI. V lost 6 bases, J lost 4 bases, and 3 bases stayed unmatched. The CDR3 length is 13 residues. The CDR3 region has the DNA TGTGCCAGCTCTCGACAGGGAAAAAACATTCAGTACTTC. Translating it yields CASSRQGKNIQYF.

CDR3 bases: TGTGCCAGCTCAAGGGACTTGGAGGGCTACACCTTC. Amino acid sequence: CASSRDLEGYTF. This chain joins TRBV18 and TRBJ1-2; TRBD1 is a possible D gene (5 bases). The ends were cut back, 5 bases at V and 8 bases at J, with 12 bases in the middle. Germline CDR1 and CDR2: KGHSH and LQKENI. CDR3 size: 12 residues.

The chain is built from TRBV11-2 and TRBJ2-3; tentatively, D is TRBD1 (5 bases). The CDR3 has 14 amino acids. The germline V and J ends were trimmed by 4 bases and 8 bases, with 16 bases remaining between them. Looked up from germline, CDR1 is SGHAT and CDR2 is FQNNGV. This CDR3 reads CASSSGMWQGTQYF. The CDR3 DNA reads as TGTGCCAGCAGCTCAGGGATGTGGCAGGGTACGCAGTATTTT.

This clone was counted once. Within the sample, other DNA sequences also encode this same CDR3. This chain joins TRBV20-1 and TRBJ2-5; D perhaps matches TRBD2 (5 bases). The CDR3 is 11 residues long. CDR1 DFQATT and CDR2 SNEGSKA come from the germline V gene (reference sequence). V lost 3 bases, J lost 5 bases, and 7 bases lay in between. Here the CDR3 reads CSARAGETQYF. Here the CDR3 DNA reads TGCAGTGCTAGGGCGGGTGAGACCCAGTACTTC.

This chain links TRBV2 with TRBJ2-5; tentative D call: TRBD2 (6 bases). Looked up from germline, CDR1 is SNHLY and CDR2 is FYNNEI. V lost 5 bases to trimming and J lost 5 bases, with 12 bases between them. The CDR3 is 13 amino acids. The CDR3 DNA is TGTGCCAGCAGTCTGGGTCGGGAGGAGACCCAGTACTTC. This codes for CASSLGREETQYF.

This chain connects TRBV28 to TRBJ2-3; D is perhaps TRBD1 (5 bases). Per germline, CDR1 MDHEN and CDR2 SYDVKM. The CDR3 runs 16 residues. V was trimmed by 1 base and J by 0 bases, leaving 11 bases between them. The CDR3 nucleotides are TGTGCCAGCAGTTTATCTGGACAATTTAGCACAGATACGCAGTATTTT. Residues: CASSLSGQFSTDTQYF.

This chain joins TRBV13 and TRBJ2-5; 8 bases are a match to TRBD2. Germline V gene sequence: CDR1 PRHDT, CDR2 FYEKMQ (reference sequence). The CDR3 extends over 17 amino acids. V lost 4 bases, J lost 1 base, and 11 bases stayed unmatched. CDR3 nucleotide sequence: TGTGCCAGCAGCTCGTACGTTGTGGGGACTAGCCAAGAGACCCAGTACTTC. It encodes CASSSYVVGTSQETQYF.

This sequence joins TRBV29-1 and TRBJ1-2; perhaps TRBD1 as D (6 bases). The germline gives CDR1 SQVTM, CDR2 ANQGSEA. The V and J ends lost 7 bases and 6 bases respectively, with 12 bases between them. The CDR3 totals 11 residues. In DNA, the CDR3 is TGCAGCGGTCACAGGGCGAATGGCTACACCTTC. It is translated as CSGHRANGYTF. The variable domain in full, completed from reference TRBV29-1 and TRBJ1-2, reads SAVISQKPSRDICQRGTSLTIQCQVDSQVTMMFWYRQQPGQSLTLIATANQGSEATYESGFVIDKFPISRPNLTFSTLTVSNMSPEDSSIYLCSGHRANGYTFGSGTRLTVV.

This chain links TRBV27 with TRBJ1-2, with TRBD1 identical over 8 bases. CDR1 and CDR2 from the germline V gene are MNHEY and SMNVEV (reference sequence). After removal of 6 bases from V and 5 bases from J, the junction contained 11 bases not matched to a gene. CDR3 length: 15 residues. The CDR3: CASSAGGARLYGYTF. CDR3 coding DNA: TGTGCCAGCAGCGCAGGGGGCGCAAGGTTATATGGCTACACCTTC.

This clone was detected only a few times. The CDR3 loop reads CASSLDYEGAKNTEAFF. The DNA for the CDR3 is TGTGCCAGCAGCTTAGATTACGAGGGGGCAAAGAACACTGAAGCTTTCTTT. J is TRBJ1-1 and V is TRBV11-3, with 7 bases that match TRBD1. The CDR3 length is 17 residues. Germline loops: CDR1 SGHNT, CDR2 YENEEA. Trimming removed 0 bases from V and 1 base from J; junction bases left unmatched: 8.

The CDR3 nucleotides read TGTGCCAGCAGCCCACGGGGTGAGCAGTTCTTC. It specifies CASSPRGEQFF. The chain couples TRBV7-2 to TRBJ2-1; D possibly corresponds to TRBD2 (5 bases). CDR1 and CDR2 (germline): SGHTA, FQGNSA. The V end was cut by 5 bases, the J end by 9 bases, with 8 bases between. The length of the CDR3 is 11 residues.

This sequence joins TRBV18 and TRBJ1-5; 12 bases line up with TRBD1. CDR1 is KGHSH and CDR2 is LQKENI in the germline V gene. V lost 4 bases to trimming and J lost 6 bases; unmatched junction nucleotides: 7. The CDR3 contains 16 residues. CDR3 sequence: CASSLTRDRGPQPQHF. The CDR3 DNA is TGTGCCAGCTCACTTACTCGGGACAGGGGGCCTCAGCCCCAGCATTTT.

CDR3 amino acids: CASSLAGTGSYNEQFF. CDR3 nucleotide sequence: TGCGCCAGCAGCCTAGCTGGGACAGGGAGCTACAATGAGCAGTTCTTC. V gene TRBV4-1 combines with J gene TRBJ2-1; TRBD1 matches 9 bases. The V and J ends lost 4 bases and 3 bases, in that order; junction bases with no gene match: 7. Germline loops: CDR1 MGHRA, CDR2 YSYEKL. The CDR3 is 16 amino acids.

The genes are TRBV5-8 and TRBJ2-5, with TRBD1 matching 8 bases. The CDR3 is 14 residues long. V lost 2 bases and J lost 2; bases outside the gene matches: 2. From germline, CDR1 is SGHTS and CDR2 YDEGEE. The CDR3 DNA reads as TGTGCCAGCAGCTTTAGGGACAGGCAAGAGACCCAGTACTTC. Translation: CASSFRDRQETQYF.

This chain joins TRBV19 and TRBJ2-5, with TRBD2 identical over 10 bases. V gave up 5 bases and J gave up 4 bases; unmatched junction bases: 10. This CDR3 has 16 residues. Germline CDR1 LNHDA, CDR2 SQIVND (reference sequence). The CDR3 coding sequence is TGTGCCAGTAGTCGGCGAGCGGGAGGGGCTCCAGAGACCCAGTACTTC. Its translation: CASSRRAGGAPETQYF.

This sequence joins TRBV28 and TRBJ2-3; 8 bases match TRBD1. V lost 5 bases and J lost 5; bases outside the gene matches: 12. This CDR3 region has 16 residues. Germline-derived CDR1 and CDR2 are MDHEN and SYDVKM. The CDR3 sequence: CASSQASDRAGDTQYF. DNA for the CDR3: TGTGCCAGCAGTCAGGCGTCGGACAGGGCAGGAGATACGCAGTATTTT.

This clone was counted a few times. V and J are TRBV7-2 and TRBJ2-5; 8 bases are shared with TRBD2. CDR1 is SGHTA and CDR2 is FQGNSA in the germline V gene. The junction had 3 bases not matched to a gene; V was cut back by 6 bases and J by 3 bases. CDR3 length: 13 amino acids. CDR3 DNA: TGTGCCAGCAGTTTTAGCGGGAAAGAGACCCAGTACTTC. This sequence encodes CASSFSGKETQYF.

The rearrangement joins TRBV7-2 to TRBJ2-2, with TRBD2 matching over 12 bases. The CDR3 has 16 amino acids. CDR1 is SGHTA and CDR2 is FQGNSA in the germline V gene. J gave up 5 bases and V 4 bases, and 5 bases lay outside the gene matches. In DNA, the CDR3 is TGTGCCAGCAGCTCCCCTAGCGGGAGGGAAACCGGGGAGCTGTTTTTT. Translating gives CASSSPSGRETGELFF.

The chain combines TRBV5-1 with TRBJ2-2, with TRBD2 identical over 9 bases. The ends lost 4 bases at V and 5 bases at J; junction bases unmatched: 9. The CDR3 totals 16 residues. CDR1 and CDR2 from the germline V gene are SGHRS and YFSETQ. For the CDR3, the DNA is TGCGCCAGCAGCCCACCGGGACTAGCTCCTACCGGGGAGCTGTTTTTT. It encodes CASSPPGLAPTGELFF.

The V and J genes are TRBV5-4 and TRBJ2-7; tentative D call: TRBD2 (6 bases). The CDR3 totals 15 residues. Germline lookup yields CDR1 SGHNT and CDR2 YYREEE (reference sequence). V was shortened by 0 bases and J by 5 bases, with 15 bases between the two germline ends. CDR3 loop: CASSLDPGERNEQYF. CDR3 sequence (DNA): TGTGCCAGCAGCTTGGATCCGGGAGAAAGGAACGAGCAGTACTTC.

In DNA, the CDR3 is TGTGCCAGCAGCTTGGCCGGACAGGGGAGCTATGGCTACACCTTC. As protein: CASSLAGQGSYGYTF. The chain has TRBV5-4 and TRBJ1-2; TRBD1 aligns across 9 bases. The V gene end was trimmed by 0 bases and the J gene end by 4 bases; junction bases not matched to a gene: 4. Germline V CDR1 and CDR2: SGHNT, YYREEE (reference sequence). This CDR3 is 15 amino acids long.

The chain combines TRBV5-4 with TRBJ2-5, with TRBD1 identical over 8 bases. Trimming cost V 4 bases and J 5 bases; bases outside gene matches: 4. This CDR3 has 13 residues. Germline CDR1 and CDR2: SGHNT and YYREEE (reference sequence). CDR3 region: CASSQRTGETQYF. The CDR3 DNA reads as TGTGCCAGCAGCCAACGGACAGGGGAGACCCAGTACTTC.

V gene TRBV21-1 combines with J gene TRBJ1-3. TRBV21-1 is a pseudogene locus. CDR3 length equals 17 residues. Here the CDR3 DNA reads TGTGCCGAGGCTGCGGGGGCAGGGCCAACTTTAAGAAACACCATATATTTT. It specifies CAEAAGAGPTLRNTIYF.